The TCR beta chain described here comes from a study of blood T cells in healthy people across ages. Findings and limits, study-wide: More naive CD4+ cells and higher diversity marked long-lived donors relative to aged donors.

As concerns this clonotype: Its antigen is not identified.

A J-beta primer mix and a sample-barcoded 5' primer were used in a second PCR of roughly 6 to 11 cycles. TCRdb reprocessed the 5' RACE reads with MiXCR, giving one entry per CDR3 protein. Here the sample spans 1.5 million to 2 million distinct CDR3 sequences, roughly 28% being singletons. In germline, CDR1 is MNHEY, CDR2 SMNVEV (reference sequence). CDR3 length equals 15 residues. V was shortened by 3 bases and J by 5 bases, with 17 bases between the two germline ends. This chain uses TRBV27 with TRBJ2-7; D is perhaps TRBD1 or TRBD2 (5 bases each). The receptor was isolated from a woman in her twenties or thirties in good health. The sequenced sample consisted of blood. The CDR3 DNA reads as TGTGCCAGCAGTTTTCAGGCCGGGACCGCCAACGAGCAGTACTTC. Translated, it gives CASSFQAGTANEQYF.